The entry below describes one TCR beta chain. These data are taken from a study of blood T cell repertoires in COVID-19. Study-wide context: The United States, Italy and Spain provided the acute and convalescent COVID-19 samples. Nucleic acid was either cDNA or gDNA, and it came from T cells, B-cell-depleted T cells, or PBMCs.

While infection was still active, Seattle patients were enrolled and then followed longitudinally. CDR1 is MNHEY and CDR2 is SVGAGI in the germline V gene. With V trimmed by 6 bases and J by 4 bases, 5 bases remained unmatched. The CDR3 sequence is 14 residues long. Authors' analysis steps: Amplification of reference gene primers was used by the study to estimate nucleated cell counts. Profiling relied on immunoSEQ multiplex PCR, and the TCRdb table lists in-frame clones only, not all of them. The V and J calls and clone size were taken over from that table, and D and trimming were inferred from the DNA. The sample lists 200,000 to 250,000 clones; around 90% were seen once.

The TCR originated in a young man with COVID-19, enrolled during active disease. Source material: peripheral blood. The chain is built from TRBV6-5 and TRBJ1-2; 10 positions match TRBD1. The CDR3 is CASSQGQGGYGYTF. As DNA, the CDR3 is TGTGCCAGCAGCCAAGGACAGGGGGGCTATGGCTACACCTTC.